These T cell receptor beta chains were read from a single sample in a study of vaccination effects on CD4 cells after COVID-19. Repertoires were generated with immunoSEQ multiplex PCR, while TCRdb's copy carries only in-frame clones and drops some. The sample holds tens of thousands of clones; roughly 80% are singletons and the top ten take 2.4%. No antigen is known for these receptors. Material: CD4+ T cells from PBMCs cultured without peptide, obtained after COVID-19 vaccination. These receptor sequences come from a human donor who received a COVID-19 vaccine. Each CDR3 is given with its conserved first and last residue. Fields, in order: J gene, D gene, V gene, CDR3 protein, CDR3 DNA. A D gene is named only where the DNA matches it firmly.

>TRBJ1-2|-|TRBV11-2
CASSSRGVAYGYTF
TGTGCCAGCAGCTCACGAGGGGTTGCCTATGGCTACACCTTC
>TRBJ1-5|TRBD1|TRBV19
CASMDRVFQPQHF
TGTGCCAGTATGGACAGGGTTTTTCAGCCCCAGCATTTT
>TRBJ1-3|-|TRBV7-2
CASSPGGNTIYF
TGTGCCAGCAGCCCGGGGGGAAACACCATATATTTT
>TRBJ2-5|-|TRBV5-5
CASSLIPGPRGETQYF
TGTGCCAGCAGCTTGATCCCAGGTCCGAGGGGGGAGACCCAGTACTTC
>TRBJ1-5|-|TRBV27
CASSSPSTGWSNQPQHF
TGTGCCAGCAGTTCTCCCTCGACAGGTTGGAGCAATCAGCCCCAGCATTTT
>TRBJ2-5|TRBD1|TRBV4-1
CASSQTGAVETQYF
TGCGCCAGCAGCCAAACAGGGGCAGTGGAGACCCAGTACTTC
>TRBJ1-1|-|TRBV18
CASSPFSRDTEAFF
TGTGCCAGCTCACCCTTTTCGAGGGACACTGAAGCTTTCTTT
>TRBJ2-4|TRBD1|TRBV10-3
CAISEVGQGEGKNIQYF
TGTGCCATCAGTGAGGTGGGACAGGGAGAAGGCAAAAACATTCAGTACTTC
>TRBJ2-3|-|TRBV24-1
CATNGPSTDTQYF
TGTGCCACCAATGGTCCGAGCACAGATACGCAGTATTTT
>TRBJ1-5|-|TRBV21-1
CASSNPPKRGGGQPQHF
TGTGCCAGCAGCAATCCACCTAAAAGGGGCGGGGGTCAGCCCCAGCATTTT
>TRBJ2-5|-|TRBV2
CASSEHHGQETQYF
TGTGCCAGCAGTGAACATCACGGACAAGAGACCCAGTACTTC
>TRBJ1-2|-|TRBV5-1
CASSPPRQDYGYTF
TGCGCCAGCAGCCCTCCTCGACAGGACTATGGCTACACCTTC
>TRBJ2-5|TRBD2|TRBV5-1
CASSLMGLAGKETQYF
TGCGCCAGCAGCTTGATGGGACTAGCGGGGAAAGAGACCCAGTACTTC
>TRBJ1-6|TRBD1|TRBV5-8
CASSLAGTANNSPLHF
TGTGCCAGCAGCTTGGCCGGGACAGCCAATAATTCACCCCTCCACTTT
>TRBJ2-5|-|TRBV29-1
CSVAETQYF
TGCAGCGTTGCGGAGACCCAGTACTTC
>TRBJ1-4|-|TRBV6-6
CASSHGRSKNEKLFF
TGTGCCAGCAGTCACGGACGGTCGAAGAATGAAAAACTGTTTTTT
>TRBJ1-2|-|TRBV6-5
CASRNSGNYGYTF
TGTGCCAGCAGGAATTCAGGGAACTATGGCTACACCTTC
>TRBJ2-1|TRBD2|TRBV6-4
CASSEDPSGGHNEQFF
TGTGCCAGCAGTGAGGATCCTAGCGGGGGCCACAATGAGCAGTTCTTC